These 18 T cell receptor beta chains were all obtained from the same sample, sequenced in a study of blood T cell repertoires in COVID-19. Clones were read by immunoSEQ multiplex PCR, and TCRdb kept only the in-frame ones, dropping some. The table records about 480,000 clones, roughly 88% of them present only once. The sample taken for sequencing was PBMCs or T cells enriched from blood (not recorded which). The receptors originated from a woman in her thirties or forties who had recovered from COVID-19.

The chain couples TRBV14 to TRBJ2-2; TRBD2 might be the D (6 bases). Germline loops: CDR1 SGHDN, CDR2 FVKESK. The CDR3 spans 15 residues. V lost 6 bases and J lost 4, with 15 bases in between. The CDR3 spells CASRATSPFTGELFF. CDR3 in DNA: TGTGCCAGCAGGGCGACTAGTCCGTTCACCGGGGAGCTGTTTTTT.

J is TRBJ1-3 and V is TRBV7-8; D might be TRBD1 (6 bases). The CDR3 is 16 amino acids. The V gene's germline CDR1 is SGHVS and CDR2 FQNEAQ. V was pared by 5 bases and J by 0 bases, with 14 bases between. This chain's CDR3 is CASSRNRVPSGNTIYF. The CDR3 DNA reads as TGTGCCAGCAGCCGCAACAGGGTCCCCTCTGGAAACACCATATATTTT.

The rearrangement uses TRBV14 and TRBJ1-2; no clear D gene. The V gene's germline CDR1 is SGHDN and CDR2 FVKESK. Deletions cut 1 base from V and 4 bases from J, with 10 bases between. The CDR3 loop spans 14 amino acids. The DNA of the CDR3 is TGTGCCAGCAGCCAAGGGTCCAGAACCTATGGCTACACCTTC. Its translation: CASSQGSRTYGYTF.

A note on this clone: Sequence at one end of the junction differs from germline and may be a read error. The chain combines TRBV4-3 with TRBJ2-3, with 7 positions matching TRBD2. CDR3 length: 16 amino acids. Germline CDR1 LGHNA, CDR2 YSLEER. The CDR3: CASSQDGGRATNTQYF. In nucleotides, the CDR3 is TGCGCCAGCAGCCAAGATGGCGGGAGAGCCACAAATACGCAGTATTTT.

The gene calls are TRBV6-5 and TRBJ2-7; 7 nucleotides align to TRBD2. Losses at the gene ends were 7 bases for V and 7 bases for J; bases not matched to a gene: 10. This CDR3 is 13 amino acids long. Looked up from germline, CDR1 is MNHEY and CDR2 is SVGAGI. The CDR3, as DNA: TGTGCCAGCACGCGGGAGCGAGCGGGGGAGCAGTACTTC. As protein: CASTRERAGEQYF.

CDR3 coding DNA: TGTGCCAGCAGTGTCATAGCGGGTAGCACAGATACGCAGTATTTT. It translates to CASSVIAGSTDTQYF. The rearrangement uses TRBV9 and TRBJ2-3, with 7 bases lining up with TRBD2. The germline CDR1 and CDR2 sequences are SGDLS and YYNGEE. V gave up 5 bases and J gave up 0 bases; unmatched junction bases: 6. This CDR3 has 15 amino acids.

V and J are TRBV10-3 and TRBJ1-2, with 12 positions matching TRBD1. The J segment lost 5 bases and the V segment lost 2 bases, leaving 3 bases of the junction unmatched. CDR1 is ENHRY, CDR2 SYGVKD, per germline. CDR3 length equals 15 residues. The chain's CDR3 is CAISEQGQGAYGYTF. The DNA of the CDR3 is TGTGCCATCAGTGAGCAGGGACAGGGGGCGTATGGCTACACCTTC.

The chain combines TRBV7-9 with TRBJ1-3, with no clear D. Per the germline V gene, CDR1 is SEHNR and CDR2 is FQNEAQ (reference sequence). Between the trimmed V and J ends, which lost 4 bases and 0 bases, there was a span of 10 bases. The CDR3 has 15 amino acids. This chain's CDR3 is CASSSTPFSGNTIYF. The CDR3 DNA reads TGTGCCAGCAGCTCAACTCCATTCTCTGGAAACACCATATATTTT. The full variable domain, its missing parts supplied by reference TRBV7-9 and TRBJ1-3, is DTGVSQNPRHKITKRGQNVTFRCDPISEHNRLYWYRQTLGQGPEFLTYFQNEAQLEKSRLLSDRFSAERPKGSFSTLEIQRTEQGDSAMYLCASSSTPFSGNTIYFGEGSWLTVV.

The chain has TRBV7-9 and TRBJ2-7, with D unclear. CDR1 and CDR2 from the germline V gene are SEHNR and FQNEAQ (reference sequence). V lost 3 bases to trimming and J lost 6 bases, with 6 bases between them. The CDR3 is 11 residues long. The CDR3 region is CASSLSREQYF. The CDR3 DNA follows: TGTGCCAGCAGCTTGAGCCGCGAGCAGTACTTC.

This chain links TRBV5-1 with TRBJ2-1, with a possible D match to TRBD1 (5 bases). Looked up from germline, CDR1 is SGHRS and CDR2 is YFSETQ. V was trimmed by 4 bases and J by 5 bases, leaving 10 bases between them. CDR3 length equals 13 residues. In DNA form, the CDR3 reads TGCGCCAGCAGCGCCACCAGGGACAATGAGCAGTTCTTC. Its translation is CASSATRDNEQFF.

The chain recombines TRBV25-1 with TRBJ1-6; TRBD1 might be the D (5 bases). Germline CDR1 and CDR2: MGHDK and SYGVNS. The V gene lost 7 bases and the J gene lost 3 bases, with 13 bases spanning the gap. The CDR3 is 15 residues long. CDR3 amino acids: CASKDDQGYNSPLHF. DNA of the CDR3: TGTGCCAGCAAGGATGATCAGGGCTATAATTCACCCCTCCACTTT.

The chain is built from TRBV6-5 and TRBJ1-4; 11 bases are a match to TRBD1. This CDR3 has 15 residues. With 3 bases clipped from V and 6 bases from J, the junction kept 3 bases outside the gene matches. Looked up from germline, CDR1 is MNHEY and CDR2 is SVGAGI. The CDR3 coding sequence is TGTGCCAGCAGTTATGCGGGACAGGGGGATGAAAAACTGTTTTTT. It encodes CASSYAGQGDEKLFF.

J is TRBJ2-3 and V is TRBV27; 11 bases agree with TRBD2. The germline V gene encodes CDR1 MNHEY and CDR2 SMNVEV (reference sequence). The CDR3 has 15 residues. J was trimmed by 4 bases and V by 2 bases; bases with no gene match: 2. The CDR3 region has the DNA TGTGCCAGCAGTTTAACTAGCGGGAGCTCAGATACGCAGTATTTT. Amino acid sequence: CASSLTSGSSDTQYF.

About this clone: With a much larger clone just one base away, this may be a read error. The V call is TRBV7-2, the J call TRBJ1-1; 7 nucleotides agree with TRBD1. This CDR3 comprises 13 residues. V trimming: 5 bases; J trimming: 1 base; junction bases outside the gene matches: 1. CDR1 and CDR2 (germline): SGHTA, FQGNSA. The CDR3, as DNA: TGTGCCAGCAGCAGGGACAGGAACACTGAAGCTTTCTTT. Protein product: CASSRDRNTEAFF. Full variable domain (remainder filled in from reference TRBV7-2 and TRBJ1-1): GAGVSQSPSNKVTEKGKDVELRCDPISGHTALYWYRQSLGQGLEFLIYFQGNSAPDKSGLPSDRFSAERTGGSVSTLTIQRTQQEDSAVYLCASSRDRNTEAFFGQGTRLTVV.

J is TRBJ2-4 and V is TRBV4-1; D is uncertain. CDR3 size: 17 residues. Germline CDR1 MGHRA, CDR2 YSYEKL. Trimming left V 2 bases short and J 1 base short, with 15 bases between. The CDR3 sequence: CASSQSAANSAKNIQYF. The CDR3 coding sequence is TGCGCCAGCAGCCAAAGTGCGGCTAATTCGGCCAAAAACATTCAGTACTTC.

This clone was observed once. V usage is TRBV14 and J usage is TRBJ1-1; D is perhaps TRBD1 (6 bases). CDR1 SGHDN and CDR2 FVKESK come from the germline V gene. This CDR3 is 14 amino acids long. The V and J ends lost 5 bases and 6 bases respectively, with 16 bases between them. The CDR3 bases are TGTGCCAGCAGCGCCTACAGGGAGGGACCTGAAGCTTTCTTT. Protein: CASSAYREGPEAFF.

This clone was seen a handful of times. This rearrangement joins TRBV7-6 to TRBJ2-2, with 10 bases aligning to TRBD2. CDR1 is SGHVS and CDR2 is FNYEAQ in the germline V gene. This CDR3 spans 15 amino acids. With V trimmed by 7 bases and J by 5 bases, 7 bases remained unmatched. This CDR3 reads CASKAGGPGTGELFF. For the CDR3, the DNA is TGTGCCAGCAAAGCGGGAGGGCCGGGAACCGGGGAGCTGTTTTTT.

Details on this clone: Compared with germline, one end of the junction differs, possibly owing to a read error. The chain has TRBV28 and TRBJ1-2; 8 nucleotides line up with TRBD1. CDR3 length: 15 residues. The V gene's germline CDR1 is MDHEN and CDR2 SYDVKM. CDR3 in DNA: TGTGCCAGCTGTTTGTCGACAGGGGAGATCTATGGCTACACCTTC. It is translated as CASCLSTGEIYGYTF.